This T cell receptor (beta chain) was obtained from a study of blood T cells in healthy people across ages. General study findings and limits: Donors of long life had a larger count of naive CD4+ cells and greater diversity than aged donors.

As to this clonotype: Antigen unknown.

It was with a sample-barcoded 5' primer and a J-beta primer mix that a second PCR of about 6 to 12 cycles was run. Carrying 12 random nucleotides, a template-switch adaptor labeled each individual cDNA molecule. TCRdb re-analysed the 5' RACE reads in MiXCR, keeping a single row per CDR3 protein. The sample comprises some 640,000 distinct CDR3 sequences, roughly 49% of which are singletons, and about a third rests with the top ten. This CDR3 has 15 residues. The V gene's germline CDR1 is DFQATT and CDR2 SNEGSKA (reference sequence). V shed 3 bases and J 0 bases; nucleotides not matched to a gene: 8. Healthy individuals of Caucasian origin from Russia, aged roughly 6 to 100, served as donors.

Sequencing input: blood. The sequence derives from a woman aged 60-75 years in good health. The chain carries TRBV20-1 and TRBJ2-7; 7 bases map to TRBD2. The CDR3 DNA reads TGCAGTGCTAGCCTTAGCGGACTAGTCTCCTACGAGCAGTACTTC. Amino acid sequence: CSASLSGLVSYEQYF.